One and the same sample provided the 2 T cell receptor beta chains below, sequenced in a study of PD-1 blockade in mismatch repair-deficient tumors. TCRdb's table, derived via immunoSEQ multiplex PCR, lists solely in-frame clones and lacks some. The sample contains around 100,000 clones, about 74% of which appear only once. This sample comprised peripheral blood, obtained 60 to 65 weeks after starting pembrolizumab. The receptors shown here come from an adult with mismatch repair-deficient cancer.

The chain has TRBV5-8 and TRBJ1-2; D is ambiguous. CDR1 and CDR2 (germline): SGHTS, YDEGEE. This CDR3 region has 14 residues. The V end lost 0 bases, the J end lost 8 bases, and 14 bases lay between the germline ends. The CDR3 protein is CASSLVWGSKGYTF. The CDR3 DNA follows: TGTGCCAGCAGCTTGGTTTGGGGAAGTAAGGGCTACACCTTC.

The rearrangement links TRBV7-9 to TRBJ2-3; D not resolved. Germline V lookup: CDR1 SEHNR, CDR2 FQNEAQ (reference sequence). This CDR3 has 14 amino acids. V dropped 1 base and J dropped 4 bases, with 9 bases sitting between them. CDR3 sequence: CASSLGFDADTQYF. The DNA of the CDR3 is TGTGCCAGCAGCTTAGGTTTTGACGCAGATACGCAGTATTTT. The full variable domain, in which reference TRBV7-9 and TRBJ2-3 provide the parts outside the CDR3, is DTGVSQNPRHKITKRGQNVTFRCDPISEHNRLYWYRQTLGQGPEFLTYFQNEAQLEKSRLLSDRFSAERPKGSFSTLEIQRTEQGDSAMYLCASSLGFDADTQYFGPGTRLTVL.